This T cell receptor (beta chain) was retrieved from a study of blood T cell repertoires in COVID-19. Study summary: Material from acute and convalescent COVID-19 was sourced from the United States, Italy and Spain. T cells, B-cell-depleted T cells, or PBMCs provided the cDNA or gDNA that served as material.

Germline assignment: CDR1 LGHNA and CDR2 YSLEER. V was pared by 5 bases and J by 5 bases, with 8 bases of the junction left unmatched. The CDR3 runs 16 residues. Source study methods: For nucleated cells, counts were estimated from reference gene primer amplification. Here immunoSEQ multiplex PCR was the method, and the copy in TCRdb shows in-frame clones only, minus some. Clonal size and the V and J genes are those of that table, whereas D and trimming came from the DNA. In the table there are around 200,000 clones, around 84% of which are singletons. The sequenced material came from peripheral blood. The V and J genes are TRBV4-3 and TRBJ2-1; 11 bases fit TRBD1. This receptor was obtained from a woman aged 80 or older with active or convalescent COVID-19. This CDR3 is CASSWDRDRGDNEQFF. CDR3 coding DNA: TGCGCCAGCAGCTGGGACCGGGACAGGGGGGACAATGAGCAGTTCTTC.